What follows describes a single T cell receptor beta chain. The antigen is not known. 60 Vbeta and 13 Jbeta primers were used in PCR. Method: immunoSEQ multiplex PCR; TCRdb's copy keeps in-frame clones and lacks some. The sample has about 160,000 clones; over 75% are singletons. This entry belongs to a study of cytomegalovirus exposure and HLA in healthy donors. Whole-study results and caveats: Later analysis reportedly placed an Asian-associated ancestry cluster below the roughly 680-donor mean in N-insertions. Later analysis identified a missense DCLRE1C variant that was linked to TCR beta V- and J-gene trimming.

The CDR3 totals 14 residues. Germline V CDR1 and CDR2: SGHAT, FQNNGV. V lost 5 bases, J lost 2 bases, and 4 bases stayed unmatched. The V gene is TRBV11-2, the J gene TRBJ2-7, with 9 positions matching TRBD2. Source material: PBMCs. The TCR was taken from a woman between 18 and 29 years old in good health and CMV-seronegative. The DNA of the CDR3 is TGTGCCAGCAGCCGCTCTAGCGGGACCTACGAGCAGTACTTC. This sequence encodes CASSRSSGTYEQYF.